The rows below give T cell receptor beta chains drawn from one sample of a study of beta chain features in type 1 diabetes. Generated by immunoSEQ multiplex PCR, the TCRdb table keeps only in-frame clones and is missing some. The sample records about 700,000 clones, roughly 13% being singletons. The specimen sequenced was naive CD4+ T cells from blood. These receptors all come from a man aged 18 to 30 with type 1 diabetes. Both conserved end residues are part of each CDR3. D genes are given only for firm matches. Not every row has a clone size; where given, it reads once, few, many or a size class.

cdr3_length	clone_size	v_call	j_call	d_call	cdr3_nt	cdr3_aa
13	.	TRBV10-3	TRBJ2-6	.	TGTGCCTTAGGGAGCTCTGGGGCCAACGTCCTGACTTTC	CALGSSGANVLTF
15	.	TRBV5-1	TRBJ2-5	.	TGCGCCAGCAGCTTACAGCCGGGGGCCGGAGAGACCCAGTACTTC	CASSLQPGAGETQYF
12	.	TRBV2	TRBJ2-7	.	TGTGCCAGTTTAGGACAGATCTACGAGCAGTACTTC	CASLGQIYEQYF
16	.	TRBV15	TRBJ2-7	TRBD1	TGTGCCACCAGCAGAGTATTTGGGACAGGGTCCTACGAGCAGTACTTC	CATSRVFGTGSYEQYF
12	few	TRBV19	TRBJ2-7	.	TGTGCCAGTAGTAGGCAGGGCTACGAGCAGTACTTC	CASSRQGYEQYF
14	.	TRBV6-6	TRBJ1-6	TRBD1	TGTGCCAGCAGGACCGGGACAGGGTTCTCACCCCTCCACTTT	CASRTGTGFSPLHF
17	.	TRBV27	TRBJ1-1	TRBD1	TGTGCCAGCAGTTTATCAGGTTCGGGGACAGGCAACACTGAAGCTTTCTTT	CASSLSGSGTGNTEAFF
13	.	TRBV27	TRBJ2-7	TRBD1	TGTGCCAGCAGTTTTCGGACAGGGGCCGAGCAGTACTTC	CASSFRTGAEQYF
13	.	TRBV30	TRBJ1-2	.	TGTGCCTGGACCCGGGACACCTACTATGGCTACACCTTC	CAWTRDTYYGYTF
16	.	TRBV28	TRBJ1-3	.	TGTGCCAGCAGTTCCGGAGGGGTTGATTCTGGAAACACCATATATTTT	CASSSGGVDSGNTIYF
13	.	TRBV7-9	TRBJ2-7	.	TGTGCCAGCAGCTTGGCAGGGTCTCGCGAGCAGTACTTC	CASSLAGSREQYF
16	.	TRBV14	TRBJ2-3	.	TGTGCCAGCAGTCGGACGGGGGGCGCGTTCGTAGATACGCAGTATTTT	CASSRTGGAFVDTQYF
14	few	TRBV30	TRBJ1-6	TRBD1	TGTGCCTGGAGTGTACTGGACAGGGGTTCACCCCTCCACTTT	CAWSVLDRGSPLHF
15	.	TRBV19	TRBJ2-1	TRBD1	TGTGCCAGTAGTATAACGGGACAGGCGGACAATGAGCAGTTCTTC	CASSITGQADNEQFF
18	.	TRBV7-9	TRBJ2-3	.	TGTGCCAGCAGCTTACTTACGTTGCGTGACAGGAGCACAGATACGCAGTATTTT	CASSLLTLRDRSTDTQYF
14	few	TRBV6-1	TRBJ2-2	.	TGTGCCAGCAGGGGAGGAGGGGGCACCGGGGAGCTGTTTTTT	CASRGGGGTGELFF
16	.	TRBV5-1	TRBJ2-3	TRBD1	TGCGCCAGCACTTCCGGGACAGGGGTTGGCACAGATACGCAGTATTTT	CASTSGTGVGTDTQYF
15	few	TRBV5-6	TRBJ2-3	.	TGTGCCAGCAGCTTGGCGTCCGGGAATCCAGATACGCAGTATTTT	CASSLASGNPDTQYF
14	few	TRBV27	TRBJ1-2	TRBD1	TGTGCCAGCAGCCGGGACAGGGGTGGCTATGGCTACACCTTC	CASSRDRGGYGYTF
14	few	TRBV30	TRBJ2-3	.	TGTGCCTGGAGGTCCGGACAAAGGACAGATACGCAGTATTTT	CAWRSGQRTDTQYF
15	few	TRBV28	TRBJ2-6	.	TGTGCCAGCAGTTCGACAGGCTCTGGGGCCAACGTCCTGACTTTC	CASSSTGSGANVLTF
13	.	TRBV28	TRBJ2-6	.	TGTGCCAGCAGTCCTACCGGGGCCAACGTCCTGACTTTC	CASSPTGANVLTF
16	few	TRBV7-9	TRBJ2-7	TRBD1	TGTGCCAGCAGCTTAGCGGGAGGCCAGGGGGCATACGAGCAGTACTTC	CASSLAGGQGAYEQYF
15	.	TRBV11-2	TRBJ2-7	TRBD1	TGTGCCAGCAGCTTCCCCGGACAGGGGAGGAACGAGCAGTACTTC	CASSFPGQGRNEQYF
14	.	TRBV30	TRBJ1-4	.	TGTGCCTGGAATCCGGACACGATGAATGAAAAACTGTTTTTT	CAWNPDTMNEKLFF
13	few	TRBV5-4	TRBJ2-5	.	TGTGCCAGCAACACCGGGCTTAAGGAGACCCAGTACTTC	CASNTGLKETQYF
14	few	TRBV25-1	TRBJ2-5	TRBD1	TGTGCCACCTCGCGGACAGGGGGAGGGGAGACCCAGTACTTC	CATSRTGGGETQYF
13	.	TRBV30	TRBJ2-1	TRBD1	TGTGCCTGGAAACGCGGACAGGGCGATGAGCAGTTCTTC	CAWKRGQGDEQFF
16	.	TRBV2	TRBJ2-1	TRBD1	TGTGCCAGCAGTCGATCCGGGACAGGGGGTCAGGATGAGCAGTTCTTC	CASSRSGTGGQDEQFF
15	.	TRBV5-4	TRBJ1-3	.	TGTGCCAGCAGCTTGAAGGAAGGCTCAGGAAACACCATATATTTT	CASSLKEGSGNTIYF
12	few	TRBV30	TRBJ1-5	.	TGTGCCTGGAGTCTTACAGGTACGCCCCAGCATTTT	CAWSLTGTPQHF
13	.	TRBV18	TRBJ2-5	.	TGTGCCAGCTCACCCCTCTTCGGGGAGACCCAGTACTTC	CASSPLFGETQYF
13	.	TRBV30	TRBJ1-5	.	TGTGCCTGGAGTCTCTCAGAGAATCAGCCCCAGCATTTT	CAWSLSENQPQHF
12	few	TRBV30	TRBJ1-1	.	TGTGCCTGGAGCTCTTTGTACACTGAAGCTTTCTTT	CAWSSLYTEAFF
14	few	TRBV6-5	TRBJ2-7	TRBD2	TGTGCCAGCAGCTCCGGGACTAGCCCCGCCGAGCAGTACTTC	CASSSGTSPAEQYF
12	few	TRBV30	TRBJ2-7	TRBD1	TGTGCCGGGGGGACAGGGCCCTACGAGCAGTACTTC	CAGGTGPYEQYF
13	.	TRBV19	TRBJ2-5	.	TGTGCCAGTTCTTCCGGGGGGCTGGAGACCCAGTACTTC	CASSSGGLETQYF
13	.	TRBV6-5	TRBJ1-3	.	TGTGCCAGCAGCGCGGGCTATGGAAACACCATATATTTT	CASSAGYGNTIYF
14	.	TRBV6-5	TRBJ1-1	.	TGTGCCAGCAGTTACGGGCAGGGCGACACTGAAGCTTTCTTT	CASSYGQGDTEAFF
13	.	TRBV7-8	TRBJ2-5	TRBD1	TGTGCCAGCAGCCGGGGACAGCAAGAGACCCAGTACTTC	CASSRGQQETQYF
14	.	TRBV11-2	TRBJ2-3	.	TGTGCCAGCAGCCTCCTGGGGGTAACAGATACGCAGTATTTT	CASSLLGVTDTQYF
15	few	TRBV11-3	TRBJ2-7	TRBD1	TGTGCCAGCAGCTTGGAGACAGGGGTTTACGACGAGCAGTACTTC	CASSLETGVYDEQYF
14	.	TRBV27	TRBJ1-2	.	TGTGCCAGCAGCAGACAGTACGACGATGGTGGCTACACCTTC	CASSRQYDDGGYTF
17	.	TRBV19	TRBJ1-1	.	TGTGCCAGTAGTTTTCCTCTTCCGGGTTTGAGGAACACTGAAGCTTTCTTT	CASSFPLPGLRNTEAFF
14	few	TRBV5-1	TRBJ2-7	TRBD1	TGCGCCAGCAGCTCAGGACAGGGCAGCTACGAGCAGTACTTC	CASSSGQGSYEQYF
12	.	TRBV7-9	TRBJ2-3	TRBD2	TGTGCCAGCAGCCTAGCGGCGGATACGCAGTATTTT	CASSLAADTQYF
12	few	TRBV30	TRBJ1-2	.	TGTGCCTGGACCCCGGAGGGTTATGGCTACACCTTC	CAWTPEGYGYTF
15	.	TRBV4-1	TRBJ2-1	.	TGCGCCAGCAGCCAAGGGTCAGCTACCTCCAATGAGCAGTTCTTC	CASSQGSATSNEQFF
15	few	TRBV7-8	TRBJ1-1	.	TGTGCCAGCAGCGACAGACAGAGCCCGAACACTGAAGCTTTCTTT	CASSDRQSPNTEAFF
14	.	TRBV4-1	TRBJ1-5	.	TGCGCCAGCAGCCTTTTTTTGGGGGTTCAGCCCCAGCATTTT	CASSLFLGVQPQHF
13	.	TRBV27	TRBJ2-7	.	TGTGCCAGCAGTTCTCAGGGACACTACGAGCAGTACTTC	CASSSQGHYEQYF
15	.	TRBV7-8	TRBJ1-3	.	TGTGCCAGCAGCTTAGCAGCGGCGGCTGGAAACACCATATATTTT	CASSLAAAAGNTIYF
18	.	TRBV14	TRBJ2-7	TRBD1	TGTGCCAGCAGCCAAGACAGACAGGGTTTCCGACCCTCCTACGAGCAGTACTTC	CASSQDRQGFRPSYEQYF
10	few	TRBV20-1	TRBJ2-1	.	TGCAGTGCCAGGAGGGATGAGCAGTTCTTC	CSARRDEQFF
15	.	TRBV13	TRBJ2-5	TRBD1	TGTGCCAGTAGCTCGTGGACAGGGGGCGCGGAGACCCAGTACTTC	CASSSWTGGAETQYF
14	.	TRBV5-4	TRBJ2-3	.	TGTGCCAGCAGCGCGGGACATAGCACAGATACGCAGTATTTT	CASSAGHSTDTQYF
19	few	TRBV4-1	TRBJ2-1	TRBD2	TGCGCCAGCAGCCAAAGCGAAACTAGCGGGGGGTCCCCCTACAATGAGCAGTTCTTC	CASSQSETSGGSPYNEQFF
15	few	TRBV6-1	TRBJ2-6	.	TGTGCCAGCAGGCCATGGGACTCTGGGGCCAACGTCCTGACTTTC	CASRPWDSGANVLTF